A selection of T cell receptor beta chains follows, all from one sample in a study of blood T cells in healthy people across ages. TCRdb recomputed calls from the 5' RACE reads with MiXCR, one row per CDR3 protein. The sample comprises 1.5 million to 2 million distinct CDR3 sequences, roughly 30% of which are singletons, and around 11% rests with the top ten. The sequencing sample was made of blood. These TCRs come from a woman aged 25 to 39 in good health. Both conserved end residues are trimmed from each CDR3. The order of the fields is V gene, J gene, CDR3 protein.

v_call: TRBV10-2
j_call: TRBJ2-5
cdr3_aa: ASSESAGGFYNEQY

v_call: TRBV7-9
j_call: TRBJ1-6
cdr3_aa: ASRPSINSPLH

v_call: TRBV5-1
j_call: TRBJ2-3
cdr3_aa: ASSPLGGSATDTQY

v_call: TRBV27
j_call: TRBJ2-5
cdr3_aa: TSSLGVAGVWETQY

v_call: TRBV7-8
j_call: TRBJ2-1
cdr3_aa: ASSLAINGDPNEQF

v_call: TRBV20-1
j_call: TRBJ2-1
cdr3_aa: SALSYEREGRNEQF

v_call: TRBV13
j_call: TRBJ2-7
cdr3_aa: ASSLGIGGARYEQY

v_call: TRBV20-1
j_call: TRBJ2-4
cdr3_aa: SARKAGAAKNIQY

v_call: TRBV30
j_call: TRBJ1-1
cdr3_aa: AWSVPGAGSEAF

v_call: TRBV6-1
j_call: TRBJ1-6
cdr3_aa: ASGESSYNSPLH

v_call: TRBV6-5
j_call: TRBJ1-1
cdr3_aa: ASSYSMVKGSTEAF

v_call: TRBV12-3/TRBV12-4
j_call: TRBJ2-3
cdr3_aa: ASRYTSATTDTQY